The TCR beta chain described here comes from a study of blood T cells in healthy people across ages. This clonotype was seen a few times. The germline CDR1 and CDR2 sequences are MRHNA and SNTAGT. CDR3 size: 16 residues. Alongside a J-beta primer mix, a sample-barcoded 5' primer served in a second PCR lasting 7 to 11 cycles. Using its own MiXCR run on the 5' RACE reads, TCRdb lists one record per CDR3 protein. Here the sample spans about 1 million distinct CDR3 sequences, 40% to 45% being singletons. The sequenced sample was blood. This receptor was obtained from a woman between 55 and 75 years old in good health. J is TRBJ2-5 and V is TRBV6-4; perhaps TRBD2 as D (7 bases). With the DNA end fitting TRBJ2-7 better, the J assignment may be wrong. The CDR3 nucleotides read TGTGCCAGCAGCCTGGGGGGGGCCGGTGAACTCTACGAGCAGTACTTC. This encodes CASSLGGAGELYEQYF.